This TCR beta chain originates from a study of Ad26.COV2.S vaccination and SARS-CoV-2 variants. The treatment is: some 20 received Ad26.COV2.S at low or high dose, single or two shots; about 5 received placebo; per-sample allocation not given. It was on day 63 after the first vaccine or placebo injection that samples were taken. The assay was immunoSEQ multiplex PCR, and TCRdb's table has in-frame clones only and misses some. This table has around 450,000 clones, approximately 92% appearing once. CDR1 is LGHNA and CDR2 is YSLEER in the germline V gene. This CDR3 is 14 amino acids long. Trimming took off 0 bases at V and 3 bases at J, with 7 bases between the two ends.

This specimen was peripheral blood, taken in a trial of Ad26.COV2.S vaccine versus placebo. This clonotype was sampled from a person between 18 and 65 years old who received the Ad26.COV2.S COVID-19 vaccine or a placebo. The chain joins TRBV4-3 to TRBJ2-3, with D unclear. The DNA for the CDR3 is TGCGCCAGCAGCCAAGATGTCCTGACAGATACGCAGTATTTT. It yields the protein CASSQDVLTDTQYF.